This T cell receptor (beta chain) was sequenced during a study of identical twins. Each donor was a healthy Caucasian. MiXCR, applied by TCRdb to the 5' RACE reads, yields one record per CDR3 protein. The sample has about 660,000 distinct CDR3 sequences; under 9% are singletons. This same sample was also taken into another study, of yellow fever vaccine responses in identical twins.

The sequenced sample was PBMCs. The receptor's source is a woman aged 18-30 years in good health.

In nucleotides, the CDR3 is TGTGCCAGCTGGGGACAGGGAGCCCCCTACGAGCAGTACTTC. Its protein product is CASWGQGAPYEQYF. The chain recombines TRBV28 with TRBJ2-7, with TRBD1 matching 9 bases. Germline V gives CDR1 MDHEN, CDR2 SYDVKM. Losses at the gene ends were 8 bases for V and 2 bases for J; bases not matched to a gene: 7. The length of the CDR3 is 14 residues.